The clone carrying this TCR beta chain showed up just a few times. The data stem from a study of early T cells in non-severe SARS-CoV-2 infection. Across the whole study: Sequencing of bulk RNA from unsorted whole blood was done, without chain pairing.

The CDR3 is 17 amino acids. The ends were cut back, 0 bases at V and 2 bases at J, with 18 bases in the middle. Germline values: CDR1 GTSNPN, CDR2 SVGIG (reference sequence). cDNA molecules, individually, were tagged with unique molecular identifiers. TCRdb processed the 5' RACE reads anew with MiXCR; each CDR3 protein has one entry. The sample consists of 55,000 to 75,000 distinct CDR3 sequences, 9.5% to 15% of them appearing once. The rearrangement uses TRBV30 and TRBJ2-3; a weak D match, TRBD2 (5 bases). The clonotype was recovered from an adult who was a healthcare worker with PCR-confirmed SARS-CoV-2 infection or an uninfected control (not recorded which). Sequencing used whole blood. CDR3 residues: CAWSVSFGEYHTDTQYF. The CDR3, as DNA: TGTGCCTGGAGTGTCTCGTTCGGGGAATACCACACAGATACGCAGTATTTT.